This section outlines one TCR beta chain sequence together with its context. The data derive from a study of blood T cell repertoires in COVID-19. As for the study in general: Spain, Italy and the United States supplied samples that represented acute and convalescent COVID-19. Sample material is recorded as cDNA or gDNA derived from T cells, B-cell-depleted T cells, or PBMCs.

Under the authors' procedure: Estimation of nucleated cell counts was performed using reference gene primer amplification. TCRdb keeps only in-frame clones here, not all; method: immunoSEQ multiplex PCR. The V and J calls and clone size were taken over from that table, and D and trimming were inferred from the DNA. The sample contains about 350,000 clones, approximately 89% of which appear only once. The CDR3 totals 12 residues. The V and J ends lost 6 bases and 7 bases respectively, with 12 bases between them. Germline loops: CDR1 LNHDA, CDR2 SQIVND (reference sequence). The J gene is TRBJ1-2, the V gene TRBV19, with a tentative D call TRBD1 (6 bases). Input material: peripheral blood. The sequence was collected from a woman in her late teens or twenties who had recovered from COVID-19. The CDR3 nucleotides are TGTGCCAGTAGACAGGGTGGGAGTGGCTACACCTTC. Its translation is CASRQGGSGYTF.